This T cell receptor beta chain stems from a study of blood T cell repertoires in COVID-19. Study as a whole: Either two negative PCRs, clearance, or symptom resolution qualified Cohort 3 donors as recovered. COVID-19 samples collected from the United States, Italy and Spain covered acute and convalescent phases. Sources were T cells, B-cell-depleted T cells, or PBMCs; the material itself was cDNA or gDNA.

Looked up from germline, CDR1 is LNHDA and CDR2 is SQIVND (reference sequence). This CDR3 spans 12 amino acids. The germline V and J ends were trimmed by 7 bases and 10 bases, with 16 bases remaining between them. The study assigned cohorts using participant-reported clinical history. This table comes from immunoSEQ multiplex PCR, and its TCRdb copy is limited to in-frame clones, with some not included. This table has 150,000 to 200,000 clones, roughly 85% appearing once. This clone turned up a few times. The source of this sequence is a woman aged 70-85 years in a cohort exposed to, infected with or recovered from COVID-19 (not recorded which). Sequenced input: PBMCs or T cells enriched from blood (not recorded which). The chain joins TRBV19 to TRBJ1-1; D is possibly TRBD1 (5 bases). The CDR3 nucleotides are TGTGCCAGTACCACTATACGGGGGGGAGCTTTCTTT. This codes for CASTTIRGGAFF.